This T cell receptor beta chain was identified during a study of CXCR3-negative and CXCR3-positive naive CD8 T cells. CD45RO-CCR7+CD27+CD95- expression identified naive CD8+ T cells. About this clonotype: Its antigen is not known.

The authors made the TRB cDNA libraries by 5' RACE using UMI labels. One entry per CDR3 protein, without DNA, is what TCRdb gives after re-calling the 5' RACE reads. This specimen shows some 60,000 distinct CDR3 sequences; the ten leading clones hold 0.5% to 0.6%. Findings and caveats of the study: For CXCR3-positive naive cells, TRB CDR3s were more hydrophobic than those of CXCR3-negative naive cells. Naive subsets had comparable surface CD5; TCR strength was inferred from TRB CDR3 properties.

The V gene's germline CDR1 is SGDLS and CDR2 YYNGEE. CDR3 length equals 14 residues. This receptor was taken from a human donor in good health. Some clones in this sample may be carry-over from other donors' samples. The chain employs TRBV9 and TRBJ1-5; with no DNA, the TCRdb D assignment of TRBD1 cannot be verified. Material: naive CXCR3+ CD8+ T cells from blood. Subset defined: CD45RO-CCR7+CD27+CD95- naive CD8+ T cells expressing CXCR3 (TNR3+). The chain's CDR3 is CASSGGQGGQPQHF.